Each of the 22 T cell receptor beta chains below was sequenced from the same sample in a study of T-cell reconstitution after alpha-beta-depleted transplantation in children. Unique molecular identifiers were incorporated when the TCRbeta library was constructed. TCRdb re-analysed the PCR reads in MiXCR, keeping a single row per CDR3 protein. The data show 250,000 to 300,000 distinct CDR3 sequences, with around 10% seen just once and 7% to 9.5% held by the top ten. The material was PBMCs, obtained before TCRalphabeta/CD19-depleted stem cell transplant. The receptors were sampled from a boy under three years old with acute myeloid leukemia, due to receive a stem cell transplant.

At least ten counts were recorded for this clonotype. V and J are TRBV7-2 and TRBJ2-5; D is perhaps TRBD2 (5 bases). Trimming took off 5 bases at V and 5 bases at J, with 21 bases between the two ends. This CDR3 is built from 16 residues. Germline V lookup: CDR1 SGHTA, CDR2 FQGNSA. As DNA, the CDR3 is TGTGCCAGCAGCCCCGTAGAGGGTGGCTCATGGGAGACCCAGTACTTC. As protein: CASSPVEGGSWETQYF.

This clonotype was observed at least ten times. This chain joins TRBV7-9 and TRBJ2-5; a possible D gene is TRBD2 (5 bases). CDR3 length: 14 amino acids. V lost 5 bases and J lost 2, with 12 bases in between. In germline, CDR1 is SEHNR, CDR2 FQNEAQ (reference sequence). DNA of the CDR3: TGTGCCAGCAGCATCGGACTCCTACAAGAGACCCAGTACTTC. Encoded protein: CASSIGLLQETQYF.

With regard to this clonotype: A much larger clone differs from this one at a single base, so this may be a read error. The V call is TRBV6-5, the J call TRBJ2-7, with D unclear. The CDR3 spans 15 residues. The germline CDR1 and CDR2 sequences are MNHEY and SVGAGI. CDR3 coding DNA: TGTGCCAGCAGTTACTCAGGGATCTCCTCCTACGATCAGTACTTC. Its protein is CASSYSGISSYDQYF.

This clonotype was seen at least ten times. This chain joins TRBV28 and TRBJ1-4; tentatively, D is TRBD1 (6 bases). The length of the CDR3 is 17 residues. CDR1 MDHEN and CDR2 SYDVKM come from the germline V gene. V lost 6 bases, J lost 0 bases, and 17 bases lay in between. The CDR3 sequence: CASRPTGSFTTNEKLFF. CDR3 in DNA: TGTGCCAGCAGGCCCACAGGGAGCTTTACAACTAATGAAAAACTGTTTTTT.

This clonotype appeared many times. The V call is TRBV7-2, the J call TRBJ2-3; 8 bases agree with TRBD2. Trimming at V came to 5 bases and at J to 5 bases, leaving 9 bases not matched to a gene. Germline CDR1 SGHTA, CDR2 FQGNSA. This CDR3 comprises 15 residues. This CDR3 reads CASSPWSLAGDTQYF. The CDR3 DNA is TGTGCCAGCAGCCCTTGGAGTCTAGCGGGAGATACGCAGTATTTT.

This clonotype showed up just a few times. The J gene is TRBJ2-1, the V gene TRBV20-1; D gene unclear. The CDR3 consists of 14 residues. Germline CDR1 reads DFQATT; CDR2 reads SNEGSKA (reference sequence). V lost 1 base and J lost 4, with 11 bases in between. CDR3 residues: CSARAEAPYNEQFF. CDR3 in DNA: TGCAGTGCTAGAGCCGAGGCCCCATACAATGAGCAGTTCTTC.

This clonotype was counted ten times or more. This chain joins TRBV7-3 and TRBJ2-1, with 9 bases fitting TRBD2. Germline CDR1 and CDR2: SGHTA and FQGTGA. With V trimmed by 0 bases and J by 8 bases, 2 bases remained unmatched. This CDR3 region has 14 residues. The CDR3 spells CASSLTSGSDEQFF. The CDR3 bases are TGTGCCAGCAGCTTAACTAGCGGGAGCGATGAGCAGTTCTTC.

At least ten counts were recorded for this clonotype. In DNA, the CDR3 is TGTGCCAGCAGTTTCGAGGGGAGCTCCTACAATGAGCAGTTCTTC. Amino acids: CASSFEGSSYNEQFF. The chain combines TRBV12-3 or TRBV12-4 with TRBJ2-1, with D possibly called TRBD1 or TRBD2 (5 bases each). Trimming took 3 bases from V and 0 from J, leaving 9 bases between them. The CDR3 loop spans 15 amino acids.

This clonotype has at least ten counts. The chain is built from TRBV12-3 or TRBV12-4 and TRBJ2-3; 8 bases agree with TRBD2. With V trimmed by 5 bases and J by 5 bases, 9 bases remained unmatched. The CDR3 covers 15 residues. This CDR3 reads CASSLGGGPGDTQYF. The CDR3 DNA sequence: TGTGCCAGCAGTCTCGGGGGGGGGCCCGGAGATACGCAGTATTTT.

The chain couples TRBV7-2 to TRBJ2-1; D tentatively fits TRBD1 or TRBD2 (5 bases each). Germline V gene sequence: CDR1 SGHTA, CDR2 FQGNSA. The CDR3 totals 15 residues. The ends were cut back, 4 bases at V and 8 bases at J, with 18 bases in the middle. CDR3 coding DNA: TGTGCCAGCAGCTCCCCAGGGTCGGTCGGGGATGAGCAGTTCTTC. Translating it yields CASSSPGSVGDEQFF.

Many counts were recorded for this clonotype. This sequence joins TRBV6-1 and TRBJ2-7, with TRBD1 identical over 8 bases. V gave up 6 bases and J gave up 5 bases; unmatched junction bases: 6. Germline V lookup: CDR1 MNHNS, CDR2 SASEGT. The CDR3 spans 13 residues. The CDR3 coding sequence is TGTGCCAGCAGCTGGACAGGGCGGGACGAGCAGTACTTC. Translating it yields CASSWTGRDEQYF.

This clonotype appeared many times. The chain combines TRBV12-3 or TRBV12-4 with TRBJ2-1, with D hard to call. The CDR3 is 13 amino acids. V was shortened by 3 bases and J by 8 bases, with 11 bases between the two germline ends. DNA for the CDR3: TGTGCCAGCAGTTTGCGGCTGGTGGATGAGCAGTTCTTC. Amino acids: CASSLRLVDEQFF.

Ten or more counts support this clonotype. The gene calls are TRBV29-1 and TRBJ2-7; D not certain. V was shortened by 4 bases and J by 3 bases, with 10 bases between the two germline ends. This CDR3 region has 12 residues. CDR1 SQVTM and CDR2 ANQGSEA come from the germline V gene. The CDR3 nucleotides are TGCAGCGTTGCCGGCCCAGACTACGAGCAGTACTTC. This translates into CSVAGPDYEQYF.

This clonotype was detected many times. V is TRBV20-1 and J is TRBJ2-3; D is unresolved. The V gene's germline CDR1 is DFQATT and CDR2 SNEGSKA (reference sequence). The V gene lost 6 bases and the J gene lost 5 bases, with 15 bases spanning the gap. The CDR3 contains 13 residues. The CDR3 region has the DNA TGCAGTGCCAAAACCGGAGTAGGAGATACGCAGTATTTT. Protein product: CSAKTGVGDTQYF.

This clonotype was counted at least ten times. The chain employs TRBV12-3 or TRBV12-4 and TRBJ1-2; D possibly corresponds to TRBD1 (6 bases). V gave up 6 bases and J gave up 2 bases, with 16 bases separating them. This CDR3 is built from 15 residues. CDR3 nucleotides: TGTGCCAGCAGGCCTGGGACACTTCGGAACTATGGCTACACCTTC. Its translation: CASRPGTLRNYGYTF.

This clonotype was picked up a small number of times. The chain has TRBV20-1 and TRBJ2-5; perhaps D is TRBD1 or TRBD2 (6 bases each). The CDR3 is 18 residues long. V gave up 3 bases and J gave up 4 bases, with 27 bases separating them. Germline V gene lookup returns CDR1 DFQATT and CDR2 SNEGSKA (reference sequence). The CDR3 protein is CSARSIPGAGTVSETQYF. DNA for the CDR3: TGCAGTGCTAGGTCCATTCCGGGGGCAGGGACGGTATCAGAGACCCAGTACTTC.

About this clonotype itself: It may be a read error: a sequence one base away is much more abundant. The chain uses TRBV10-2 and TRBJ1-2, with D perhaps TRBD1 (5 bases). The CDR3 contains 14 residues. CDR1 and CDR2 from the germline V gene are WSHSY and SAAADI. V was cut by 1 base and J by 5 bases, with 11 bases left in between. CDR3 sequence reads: CASSEWDGGYGYTF. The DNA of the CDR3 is TGCGCCAGCAGTGAGTGGGACGGCGGGTATGGCTACACCTTC.

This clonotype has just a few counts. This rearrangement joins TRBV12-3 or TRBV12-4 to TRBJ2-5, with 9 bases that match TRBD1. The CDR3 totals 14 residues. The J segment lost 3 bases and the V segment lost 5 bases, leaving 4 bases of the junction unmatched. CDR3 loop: CASSNGTGKETQYF. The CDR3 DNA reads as TGTGCCAGCAGTAACGGGACAGGGAAAGAGACCCAGTACTTC.

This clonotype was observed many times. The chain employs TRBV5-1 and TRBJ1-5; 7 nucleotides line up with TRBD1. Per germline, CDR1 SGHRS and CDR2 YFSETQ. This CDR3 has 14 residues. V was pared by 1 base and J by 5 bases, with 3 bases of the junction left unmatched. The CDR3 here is CASSLRTGHQPQHF. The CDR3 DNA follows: TGCGCCAGCAGCTTGCGGACAGGCCATCAGCCCCAGCATTTT.

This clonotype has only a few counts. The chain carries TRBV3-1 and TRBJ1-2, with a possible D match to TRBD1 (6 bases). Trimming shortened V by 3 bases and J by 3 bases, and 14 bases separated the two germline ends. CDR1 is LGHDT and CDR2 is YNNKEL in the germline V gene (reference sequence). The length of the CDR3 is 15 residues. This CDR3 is CASSQTDSRDYGYTF. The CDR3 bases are TGTGCCAGCAGCCAGACGGACAGCCGGGACTATGGCTACACCTTC.

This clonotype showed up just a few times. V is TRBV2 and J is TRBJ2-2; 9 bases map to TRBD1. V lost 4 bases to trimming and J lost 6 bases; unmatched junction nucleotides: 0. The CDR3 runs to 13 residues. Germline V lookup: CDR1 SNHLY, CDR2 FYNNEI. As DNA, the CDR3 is TGTGCCAGCAGTGGACAGGGGGCCGGGGAGCTGTTTTTT. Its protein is CASSGQGAGELFF.

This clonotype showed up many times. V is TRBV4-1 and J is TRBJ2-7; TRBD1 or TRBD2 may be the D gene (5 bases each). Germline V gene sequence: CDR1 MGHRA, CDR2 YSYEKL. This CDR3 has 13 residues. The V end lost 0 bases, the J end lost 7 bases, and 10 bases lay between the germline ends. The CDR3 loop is CASSQDEGWEQYF. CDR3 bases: TGCGCCAGCAGCCAAGATGAGGGGTGGGAGCAGTACTTC.